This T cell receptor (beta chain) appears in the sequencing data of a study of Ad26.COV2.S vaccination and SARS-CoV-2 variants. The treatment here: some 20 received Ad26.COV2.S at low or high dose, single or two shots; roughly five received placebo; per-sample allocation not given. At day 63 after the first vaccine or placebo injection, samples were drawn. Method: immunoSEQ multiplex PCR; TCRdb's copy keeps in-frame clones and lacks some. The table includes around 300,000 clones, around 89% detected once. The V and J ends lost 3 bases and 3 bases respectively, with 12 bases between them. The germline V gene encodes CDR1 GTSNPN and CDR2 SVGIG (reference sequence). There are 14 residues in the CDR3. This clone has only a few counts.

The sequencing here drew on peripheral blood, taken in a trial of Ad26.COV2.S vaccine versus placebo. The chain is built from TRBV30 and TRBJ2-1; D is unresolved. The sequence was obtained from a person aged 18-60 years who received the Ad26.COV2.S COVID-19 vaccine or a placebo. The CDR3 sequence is CAWSKKGIYNEQFF. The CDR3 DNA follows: TGTGCCTGGAGCAAAAAGGGAATCTACAATGAGCAGTTCTTC. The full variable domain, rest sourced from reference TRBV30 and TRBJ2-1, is SQTIHQWPATLVQPVGSPLSLECTVEGTSNPNLYWYRQAAGRGLQLLFYSVGIGQISSEVPQNLSASRPQDRQFILSSKKLLLSDSGFYLCAWSKKGIYNEQFFGPGTRLTVL.